The 32 T cell receptor beta chains listed next were all sequenced from one sample in a study of cytomegalovirus exposure and HLA in healthy donors. The PCR was carried out with 60 Vbeta primers and 13 Jbeta primers. The assay was immunoSEQ multiplex PCR, and TCRdb's table has in-frame clones only and misses some. The sample shows some 160,000 clones, roughly 80% of them seen only once. The source material was PBMCs. Source of these receptors: a man between 45 and 60 years old in good health and CMV-seropositive.

Concerning this clone: The conserved closing phenylalanine or tryptophan is absent in this CDR3, likely reflecting a read error. This chain links TRBV19 with TRBJ2-7; 8 bases are shared with TRBD1. The junction had 5 bases not matched to a gene; V was cut back by 6 bases and J by 1 base. Germline V gene sequence: CDR1 LNHDA, CDR2 SQIVND (reference sequence). The CDR3 totals 14 residues. Here the CDR3 DNA reads TGTGCCAGTAGAGAGGACAGGGTGTCCTACGAGCAGTACCTC. Its protein is CASREDRVSYEQYL.

The chain has TRBV5-4 and TRBJ2-3, with 7 bases lining up with TRBD1. V lost 1 base, J lost 2 bases, and 4 bases stayed unmatched. CDR1 and CDR2 from the germline V gene are SGHNT and YYREEE (reference sequence). The CDR3 is 15 residues long. The CDR3 nucleotides read TGTGCCAGCAGCTTGACGGGACAGACCACAGATACGCAGTATTTT. Translated: CASSLTGQTTDTQYF.

This chain uses TRBV2 with TRBJ1-1; D might be TRBD1 (6 bases). Germline CDR1 and CDR2: SNHLY and FYNNEI. The CDR3 contains 13 residues. V lost 6 bases and J 4 bases, leaving 12 bases between the germline ends. The chain's CDR3 is CASRGASVTEAFF. The CDR3 DNA reads as TGTGCCAGCAGGGGGGCGTCGGTCACTGAAGCTTTCTTT. The full variable domain, rest sourced from reference TRBV2 and TRBJ1-1, is EPEVTQTPSHQVTQMGQEVILRCVPISNHLYFYWYRQILGQKVEFLVSFYNNEISEKSEIFDDQFSVERPDGSNFTLKIRSTKLEDSAMYFCASRGASVTEAFFGQGTRLTVV.

This clone appeared once. J is TRBJ1-2 and V is TRBV6-1, with 9 bases aligning to TRBD1. This CDR3 region has 14 residues. V lost 6 bases, J lost 11 bases, and 13 bases stayed unmatched. Per the germline V gene, CDR1 is MNHNS and CDR2 is SASEGT. The CDR3: CASRLPGQGVDYTF. CDR3 sequence (DNA): TGTGCCAGCAGGCTCCCGGGACAGGGAGTTGATTACACCTTC.

The chain recombines TRBV9 with TRBJ1-1, with 7 nucleotides matching TRBD1. This CDR3 has 16 amino acids. J gave up 4 bases and V 0 bases, and 9 bases lay outside the gene matches. Germline V CDR1 and CDR2: SGDLS, YYNGEE. The CDR3 coding sequence is TGTGCCAGCAGCGTAGGAGGCAGGGGGGTTGCCACTGAAGCTTTCTTT. As protein: CASSVGGRGVATEAFF. Together with reference TRBV9 and TRBJ1-1, the CDR3 gives the full variable domain: DSGVTQTPKHLITATGQRVTLRCSPRSGDLSVYWYQQSLDQGLQFLIQYYNGEERAKGNILERFSAQQFPDLHSELNLSSLELGDSALYFCASSVGGRGVATEAFFGQGTRLTVV.

This chain connects TRBV28 to TRBJ2-3, with TRBD2 as a possible D gene (6 bases). Per germline, CDR1 MDHEN and CDR2 SYDVKM. Trimming removed 3 bases from V and 0 bases from J, with 25 bases in between. The CDR3 is 20 residues long. The CDR3 loop is CASSFPSTRPNVISTDTQYF. The CDR3 nucleotides are TGTGCCAGCAGTTTCCCCTCGACTAGGCCAAATGTAATTAGCACAGATACGCAGTATTTT.

The chain joins TRBV4-1 to TRBJ2-1; TRBD2 matches 11 bases. The CDR3 sequence is 18 residues long. The ends lost 4 bases at V and 7 bases at J; junction bases unmatched: 15. Germline lookup yields CDR1 MGHRA and CDR2 YSYEKL. CDR3 sequence reads: CASSRVLAGGGGGNEQFF. The DNA for the CDR3 is TGCGCCAGCAGCCGCGTGCTAGCGGGGGGAGGGGGTGGAAATGAGCAGTTCTTC.

With respect to this clone: Other DNA sequences in this specimen translate into the identical CDR3. DNA for the CDR3: TGTGCCAGCAGCCCAGGACTAGCGGGGGGCCCAGAAGAGACCCAGTACTTC. Its translation is CASSPGLAGGPEETQYF. The chain joins TRBV5-4 to TRBJ2-5; 14 nucleotides align to TRBD2. The germline CDR1 and CDR2 sequences are SGHNT and YYREEE (reference sequence). The junction had 8 bases not matched to a gene; V was cut back by 4 bases and J by 3 bases. The CDR3 covers 17 residues.

The chain carries TRBV5-6 and TRBJ2-7; 12 bases fit TRBD2. Germline V gene sequence: CDR1 SGHDT, CDR2 YYEEEE. With 3 bases clipped from V and 1 base from J, the junction kept 8 bases outside the gene matches. The CDR3 spans 17 residues. As DNA, the CDR3 is TGTGCCAGCAGCTCTCCACTAGCGGGGGGCCGATCCTACGAGCAGTACTTC. Translated: CASSSPLAGGRSYEQYF.

This clone occurred a few times. V is TRBV7-9 and J is TRBJ2-5; D is perhaps TRBD1 (5 bases). CDR3 length: 14 residues. Per germline, CDR1 SEHNR and CDR2 FQNEAQ (reference sequence). V was pared by 4 bases and J by 3 bases, with 12 bases between. CDR3 bases: TGTGCCAGCAGCTCCACCCGGACAAAAGAGACCCAGTACTTC. It codes for CASSSTRTKETQYF. Together with reference TRBV7-9 and TRBJ2-5, the CDR3 gives the full variable domain: DTGVSQNPRHKITKRGQNVTFRCDPISEHNRLYWYRQTLGQGPEFLTYFQNEAQLEKSRLLSDRFSAERPKGSFSTLEIQRTEQGDSAMYLCASSSTRTKETQYFGPGTRLLVL.

V is TRBV4-3 and J is TRBJ1-1, with D perhaps TRBD1 (5 bases). The CDR3 is 14 residues long. The V gene lost 1 base and the J gene lost 6 bases, with 12 bases spanning the gap. In germline, CDR1 is LGHNA, CDR2 YSLEER. The chain's CDR3 is CASSQGPQTAEAFF. CDR3 nucleotide sequence: TGCGCCAGCAGCCAAGGTCCGCAGACAGCTGAAGCTTTCTTT.

This clone was seen more than once but under ten times. The gene calls are TRBV7-7 and TRBJ2-2, with D unclear. The CDR3 contains 15 residues. Trimming took off 5 bases at V and 0 bases at J, with 10 bases between the two ends. The germline gives CDR1 SSHAT, CDR2 FNYEAQ (reference sequence). The DNA for the CDR3 is TGTGCCAGCAGCCTAAGTCCCACGAACACCGGGGAGCTGTTTTTT. It yields the protein CASSLSPTNTGELFF. The whole variable domain, remainder taken from reference TRBV7-7 and TRBJ2-2, is GAGVSQSPRYKVTKRGQDVTLRCDPISSHATLYWYQQALGQGPEFLTYFNYEAQPDKSGLPSDRFSAERPEGSISTLTIQRTEQRDSAMYRCASSLSPTNTGELFFGEGSRLTVL.

The V call is TRBV2, the J call TRBJ2-5, with D possibly being TRBD2 (6 bases). CDR3 size: 14 residues. CDR1 and CDR2 (germline): SNHLY, FYNNEI. V lost 10 bases, J lost 5 bases, and 20 bases lay in between. This chain's CDR3 is CATSLLASRETQYF. For the CDR3, the DNA is TGTGCCACCTCGCTACTAGCATCACGGGAGACCCAGTACTTC. Full variable domain (rest looked up from reference TRBV2 and TRBJ2-5): EPEVTQTPSHQVTQMGQEVILRCVPISNHLYFYWYRQILGQKVEFLVSFYNNEISEKSEIFDDQFSVERPDGSNFTLKIRSTKLEDSAMYFCATSLLASRETQYFGPGTRLLVL.

The chain has TRBV7-2 and TRBJ2-7, with D unclear. V lost 3 bases, J lost 2 bases, and 5 bases lay in between. The germline V gene has CDR1 SGHTA and CDR2 FQGNSA. The CDR3 is 12 amino acids. The CDR3 coding sequence is TGTGCCAGCAGCTTTGACACCTACGAGCAGTACTTC. It translates to CASSFDTYEQYF.

The rearrangement joins TRBV7-2 to TRBJ2-5, with TRBD2 matching over 9 bases. The germline gives CDR1 SGHTA, CDR2 FQGNSA. The CDR3 has 14 residues. Trimming at V came to 4 bases and at J to 6 bases, leaving 6 bases not matched to a gene. The CDR3 DNA sequence: TGTGCCAGCAGCTGGGGAGCGGGGGGAAAGACCCAGTACTTC. The encoded protein is CASSWGAGGKTQYF. The full variable domain, rest sourced from reference TRBV7-2 and TRBJ2-5, is GAGVSQSPSNKVTEKGKDVELRCDPISGHTALYWYRQSLGQGLEFLIYFQGNSAPDKSGLPSDRFSAERTGGSVSTLTIQRTQQEDSAVYLCASSWGAGGKTQYFGPGTRLLVL.

This chain links TRBV7-9 with TRBJ2-7; possible D gene TRBD1, 5 bases. Germline V lookup: CDR1 SEHNR, CDR2 FQNEAQ (reference sequence). This CDR3 has 13 residues. Trimming shortened V by 5 bases and J by 0 bases, and 8 bases separated the two germline ends. The DNA for the CDR3 is TGTGCCAGCAGCCCCGACAGCTCCTACGAGCAGTACTTC. Protein product: CASSPDSSYEQYF.

This sequence joins TRBV27 and TRBJ1-5; D gene ambiguous. Germline V gives CDR1 MNHEY, CDR2 SMNVEV (reference sequence). The CDR3 is 15 amino acids. V was pared by 8 bases and J by 0 bases, with 14 bases between. In DNA, the CDR3 is TGTGCCAGCGGCCTTCTCGGGTATAGCAATCAGCCCCAGCATTTT. The encoded protein is CASGLLGYSNQPQHF.

The V call is TRBV11-1, the J call TRBJ2-5; D is unresolved. The CDR3 totals 13 residues. The V end lost 1 base, the J end lost 5 bases, and 8 bases lay between the germline ends. Germline CDR1 reads SGHAT; CDR2 reads FQDESV (reference sequence). The CDR3 DNA is TGTGCCAGCAGCTTAGGGTCACGGGAGACCCAGTACTTC. It specifies CASSLGSRETQYF.

This sequence joins TRBV5-6 and TRBJ2-2; no definite D call. This CDR3 comprises 14 residues. Germline CDR1 SGHDT, CDR2 YYEEEE. Trimming shortened V by 1 base and J by 0 bases, and 4 bases separated the two germline ends. The CDR3 DNA reads as TGTGCCAGCAGCTTGCCCTCGAACACCGGGGAGCTGTTTTTT. Amino acid sequence: CASSLPSNTGELFF.

This sequence joins TRBV28 and TRBJ1-5; TRBD1 matches 8 bases. The CDR3 has 14 amino acids. Germline trimming cut 5 bases from V and 6 bases from J; bases unmatched to any gene: 6. Germline assignment: CDR1 MDHEN and CDR2 SYDVKM. The CDR3 spells CASSPAGGPQPQHF. The CDR3 DNA sequence: TGTGCCAGCAGTCCCGCAGGGGGCCCTCAGCCCCAGCATTTT.

The chain is built from TRBV2 and TRBJ1-5; D possibly corresponds to TRBD1 (5 bases). The ends were cut back, 7 bases at V and 0 bases at J, with 16 bases in the middle. The CDR3 is made up of 16 amino acids. In germline, CDR1 is SNHLY, CDR2 FYNNEI. Here the CDR3 reads CASTSTDRYSNQPQHF. CDR3 coding DNA: TGTGCCAGCACTTCCACAGACAGATATAGCAATCAGCCCCAGCATTTT.

The rearrangement links TRBV5-1 to TRBJ2-5, with TRBD1 matching 8 bases. This CDR3 is built from 13 residues. CDR1 is SGHRS, CDR2 YFSETQ, per germline. Trimming took 9 bases from V and 0 from J; bases not matched to a gene: 4. Here the CDR3 reads CATRQGNQETQYF. Written as DNA, the CDR3 is TGCGCCACCCGACAGGGGAACCAAGAGACCCAGTACTTC.

The chain joins TRBV19 to TRBJ1-2; 10 nucleotides agree with TRBD1. The CDR3 totals 14 residues. V was clipped by 4 bases and J by 4 bases; unmatched bases: 3. The germline gives CDR1 LNHDA, CDR2 SQIVND (reference sequence). CDR3 in amino acids: CASSTRDRGYGYTF. The CDR3 coding sequence is TGTGCCAGTAGTACTCGGGACAGGGGCTATGGCTACACCTTC.

The V and J genes are TRBV4-1 and TRBJ1-2; 8 nucleotides line up with TRBD1. There are 15 residues in the CDR3. V gave up 5 bases and J gave up 4 bases; unmatched junction bases: 9. CDR1 is MGHRA, CDR2 YSYEKL, per germline. The CDR3 loop reads CASSLSGGQVYGYTF. The CDR3 nucleotides read TGCGCCAGCAGCTTGTCAGGGGGCCAGGTCTATGGCTACACCTTC.

The chain employs TRBV7-6 and TRBJ1-1; no firm D call. Germline V gives CDR1 SGHVS, CDR2 FNYEAQ. This CDR3 has 14 residues. V was shortened by 2 bases and J by 2 bases, with 9 bases between the two germline ends. CDR3 nucleotide sequence: TGTGCCAGCAGCTTATACAGAACTAACACTGAAGCTTTCTTT. Its protein is CASSLYRTNTEAFF. Supplemented by reference TRBV7-6 and TRBJ1-1, the full variable domain reads GAGVSQSPRYKVTKRGQDVALRCDPISGHVSLYWYRQALGQGPEFLTYFNYEAQQDKSGLPNDRFSAERPEGSISTLTIQRTEQRDSAMYRCASSLYRTNTEAFFGQGTRLTVV.

The gene calls are TRBV1 and TRBJ1-5. TRBV1 is designated a pseudogene. The CDR3 is made up of 18 amino acids. In DNA, the CDR3 is TGCACCAGCAGCCAATGGGCTGGCCTGGAGGAGCCAAATCAGCCCCAGCATTTT. Translation: CTSSQWAGLEEPNQPQHF.

The gene calls are TRBV28 and TRBJ2-7; D not certain. The CDR3 is 11 residues long. The ends were cut back, 9 bases at V and 3 bases at J, with 9 bases in the middle. Looked up from germline, CDR1 is MDHEN and CDR2 is SYDVKM. CDR3 in amino acids: CASGQYYEQYF. CDR3 sequence (DNA): TGTGCCAGTGGTCAGTACTACGAGCAGTACTTC. The full variable domain, completed using reference TRBV28 and TRBJ2-7, is DVKVTQSSRYLVKRTGEKVFLECVQDMDHENMFWYRQDPGLGLRLIYFSYDVKMKEKGDIPEGYSVSREKKERFSLILESASTNQTSMYLCASGQYYEQYFGPGTRLTVT.

Of note for this clone: Mismatch with germline at one junction end may stem from a read error. Written as DNA, the CDR3 is TGTGCCAGCAGTAATACAGGGGAAGTACACGAGCAGTACTTC. Translated, it gives CASSNTGEVHEQYF. The chain couples TRBV19 to TRBJ2-7; TRBD1 matches 7 bases. From germline, CDR1 is LNHDA and CDR2 SQIVND (reference sequence). This CDR3 is 14 amino acids long.

The chain recombines TRBV7-9 with TRBJ1-2; D not certain. CDR1 is SEHNR and CDR2 is FQNEAQ in the germline V gene (reference sequence). This CDR3 has 16 residues. With 5 bases removed from V and 0 bases from J, the gap between germline ends came to 16 bases. The CDR3, as DNA: TGTGCCAGCAGCCCACCTCCGGGGTCACCTAACTATGGCTACACCTTC. Protein product: CASSPPPGSPNYGYTF.

V is TRBV29-1 and J is TRBJ2-7, with 10 bases identical to TRBD1. This CDR3 spans 14 amino acids. The ends lost 4 bases at V and 1 base at J; junction bases unmatched: 4. The germline gives CDR1 SQVTM, CDR2 ANQGSEA. Written as DNA, the CDR3 is TGCAGCGTTGCCTCGGGACAGGGGTCCTACGAGCAGTACTTC. Translation gives CSVASGQGSYEQYF.

The genes are TRBV11-1 and TRBJ2-7; 9 bases match TRBD1. This CDR3 contains 12 residues. The V and J ends lost 4 bases and 6 bases, in that order; junction bases with no gene match: 1. Germline V gene sequence: CDR1 SGHAT, CDR2 FQDESV (reference sequence). CDR3 nucleotide sequence: TGTGCCAGCAGCTCGGACAGGGGCGAGCAGTACTTC. This codes for CASSSDRGEQYF.

This sequence joins TRBV9 and TRBJ1-3, with TRBD1 matching over 12 bases. This CDR3 region has 14 residues. CDR1 and CDR2 (germline): SGDLS, YYNGEE. With V trimmed by 2 bases and J by 8 bases, 2 bases remained unmatched. CDR3 sequence: CASSVGQGAYTIYF. The DNA for the CDR3 is TGTGCCAGCAGCGTGGGACAGGGGGCATACACCATATATTTT.